This entry lists 20 T cell receptor beta chains sequenced from one sample in a study of blood T cell repertoires in COVID-19. The data were produced by immunoSEQ multiplex PCR, yet TCRdb's version contains in-frame clones alone and is incomplete. The table has 300,000 to 400,000 clones, 65% to 90% seen once; the top ten hold roughly 4.2%. Sequencing was carried out using PBMCs or T cells enriched from blood (not recorded which). The receptors come from a woman aged 40 to 50 with acute COVID-19.

As DNA, the CDR3 is TGTGCCAGCAGCTCCGGGACAGGGATATCGGAGCCCCAGCATTTT. It yields the protein CASSSGTGISEPQHF. J is TRBJ1-5 and V is TRBV11-2; 9 bases map to TRBD1. The germline CDR1 and CDR2 sequences are SGHAT and FQNNGV. Germline trimming cut 4 bases from V and 8 bases from J; bases unmatched to any gene: 9. The CDR3 sequence is 15 residues long.

This chain connects TRBV21-1 to TRBJ1-2. TRBV21-1 is labeled a pseudogene. CDR3 length: 15 residues. The CDR3 nucleotides read TGTGCCAGCAGCAATGGATTCCTGAGGGACTATGGCTACACCTTC. Residues: CASSNGFLRDYGYTF.

The CDR3 sequence: CASSVDGSGYNSPLHF. CDR3 coding DNA: TGTGCCAGCAGCGTAGACGGTTCGGGTTATAATTCACCCCTCCACTTT. The chain carries TRBV9 and TRBJ1-6, with unresolved D. The CDR3 is made up of 16 amino acids. Germline V lookup: CDR1 SGDLS, CDR2 YYNGEE. Trimming shortened V by 0 bases and J by 4 bases, and 11 bases separated the two germline ends.

This clone was picked up a small number of times. J is TRBJ1-2 and V is TRBV27, with TRBD1 identical over 8 bases. The trim removed 4 bases at V and 4 bases at J, leaving 8 bases unmatched. Germline V CDR1 and CDR2: MNHEY, SMNVEV (reference sequence). This CDR3 contains 15 residues. This CDR3 is CASSWARGLGYGYTF. CDR3 DNA: TGTGCCAGCAGTTGGGCCAGGGGGCTCGGCTATGGCTACACCTTC.

The chain links TRBV9 to TRBJ2-5; 7 bases are shared with TRBD1. The CDR3 loop spans 15 amino acids. Germline CDR1 reads SGDLS; CDR2 reads YYNGEE. The ends lost 3 bases at V and 5 bases at J; junction bases unmatched: 10. The CDR3 loop reads CASSAMTGLGETQYF. The DNA for the CDR3 is TGTGCCAGCAGCGCCATGACAGGGTTGGGGGAGACCCAGTACTTC.

The chain's CDR3 is CASRGTSNQPQHF. The CDR3 DNA reads TGTGCCAGCAGGGGGACAAGCAATCAGCCCCAGCATTTT. This sequence joins TRBV27 and TRBJ1-5; maybe TRBD1 (6 bases). The CDR3 runs 13 residues. Germline CDR1 reads MNHEY; CDR2 reads SMNVEV (reference sequence). The V and J ends lost 6 bases and 1 base respectively, with 7 bases between them.

The chain combines TRBV11-3 with TRBJ2-5; D unclear. Trimming took 1 base from V and 3 from J, leaving 3 bases between them. The CDR3 totals 12 residues. CDR1 is SGHNT and CDR2 is YENEEA in the germline V gene. The CDR3 DNA follows: TGTGCCAGCAGCTTAGGCGAAGAGACCCAGTACTTC. Translated: CASSLGEETQYF.

The rearrangement uses TRBV11-2 and TRBJ2-2; the D is unclear. V gave up 5 bases and J gave up 1 base, with 8 bases separating them. The germline gives CDR1 SGHAT, CDR2 FQNNGV. This CDR3 is built from 14 residues. The CDR3, as DNA: TGTGCCAGCAGCCTACCTGGGAACACCGGGGAGCTGTTTTTT. Its protein product is CASSLPGNTGELFF.

To note about this clone: Germline and junction disagree at one end, which may indicate a read error. This chain connects TRBV9 to TRBJ2-5; D is possibly TRBD2 (6 bases). CDR3 length equals 15 residues. Germline loops: CDR1 SGDLS, CDR2 YYNGEE. CDR3 in amino acids: CVSSGGTRAQETQYF. The CDR3, as DNA: TGTGTCAGCAGCGGCGGGACTCGCGCTCAAGAGACCCAGTACTTC.

This clone was detected only once. The chain couples TRBV6-2 or TRBV6-3 to TRBJ2-7; TRBD2 matches 10 bases. V shed 6 bases, J shed 4 bases, and the junction held 9 bases outside the gene matches. The CDR3 has 15 amino acids. CDR1 MNHEY and CDR2 SVGEGT come from the germline V gene. CDR3 protein: CASRPLAGESYEQYF. The CDR3 bases are TGTGCCAGCAGACCTCTAGCGGGAGAGAGTTACGAGCAGTACTTC.

With respect to this clone: At one end the junction does not follow the germline gene, possibly because of a read error. The V call is TRBV30, the J call TRBJ1-5, with 12 bases matching TRBD1. This CDR3 is built from 17 residues. Per germline, CDR1 GTSNPN and CDR2 SVGIG (reference sequence). CDR3 region: CAWSAGTGTGGKQPQHF. The CDR3 DNA follows: TGTGCCTGGAGTGCAGGTACCGGGACAGGGGGCAAGCAGCCCCAGCATTTT. The complete variable domain, with remaining parts taken from reference TRBV30 and TRBJ1-5, reads SQTIHQWPATLVQPVGSPLSLECTVEGTSNPNLYWYRQAAGRGLQLLFYSVGIGQISSEVPQNLSASRPQDRQFILSSKKLLLSDSGFYLCAWSAGTGTGGKQPQHFGDGTRLSIL.

The chain combines TRBV6-5 with TRBJ1-1; no clear D. In germline, CDR1 is MNHEY, CDR2 SVGAGI. The germline V and J ends were trimmed by 2 bases and 3 bases, with 10 bases remaining between them. The CDR3 is 14 residues long. The CDR3 here is CASSYGFRDTEAFF. DNA for the CDR3: TGTGCCAGCAGTTACGGGTTTCGGGACACTGAAGCTTTCTTT.

The gene calls are TRBV9 and TRBJ2-1, with D tentatively TRBD2 (6 bases). Germline V gene data show CDR1 as SGDLS and CDR2 as YYNGEE. V shed 3 bases and J shed 8 bases, with 21 bases lying between them. The CDR3 sequence is 16 residues long. The CDR3 loop is CASSAGTAPGSDEQFF. For the CDR3, the DNA is TGTGCCAGCAGCGCCGGGACCGCCCCCGGGAGCGATGAGCAGTTCTTC.

This clone has more than one count but fewer than ten. The chain combines TRBV3-1 (or the pseudogene TRBV3-2) with TRBJ2-1, with 8 bases matching TRBD2. V lost 10 bases and J lost 0; bases outside the gene matches: 8. The CDR3 length is 15 residues. CDR1 is LGHDT, CDR2 YNNKEL, per germline (reference sequence). This chain's CDR3 is CATSYSGVSYNEQFF. DNA of the CDR3: TGTGCCACCTCATATAGCGGGGTCTCCTACAATGAGCAGTTCTTC.

The CDR3 DNA sequence: TGTGCCAGCAGGGGACAGGGGAATAACGAAAAACTGTTTTTT. This gives the protein CASRGQGNNEKLFF. The V and J genes are TRBV7-8 and TRBJ1-4, with 10 positions matching TRBD1. Germline V gene data show CDR1 as SGHVS and CDR2 as FQNEAQ. This CDR3 contains 14 residues. Losses at the gene ends were 6 bases for V and 8 bases for J; bases not matched to a gene: 6.

There are a few counts of this clone. V gene TRBV5-1 combines with J gene TRBJ2-1; TRBD1 aligns across 7 bases. There are 15 residues in the CDR3. CDR1 and CDR2 (germline): SGHRS, YFSETQ. The V gene end was trimmed by 0 bases and the J gene end by 4 bases; junction bases not matched to a gene: 4. CDR3 loop: CASSLGQGDYNEQFF. The DNA of the CDR3 is TGCGCCAGCAGCTTGGGGCAGGGGGATTACAATGAGCAGTTCTTC.

V is TRBV2 and J is TRBJ2-7; a weak D match, TRBD1 (5 bases). Germline V gene data show CDR1 as SNHLY and CDR2 as FYNNEI. V lost 7 bases, J lost 4 bases, and 11 bases lay in between. This CDR3 has 12 residues. CDR3 amino acids: CASTPGLYEQYF. The CDR3 DNA reads TGTGCCAGCACCCCAGGGTTGTACGAGCAGTACTTC. The entire variable domain, with the rest obtained from reference TRBV2 and TRBJ2-7, is as follows: EPEVTQTPSHQVTQMGQEVILRCVPISNHLYFYWYRQILGQKVEFLVSFYNNEISEKSEIFDDQFSVERPDGSNFTLKIRSTKLEDSAMYFCASTPGLYEQYFGPGTRLTVT.

This rearrangement joins TRBV27 to TRBJ2-7; D may be TRBD2 (5 bases). Trimming cost V 5 bases and J 3 bases, with 14 bases left between them. Germline V lookup: CDR1 MNHEY, CDR2 SMNVEV (reference sequence). This CDR3 has 14 residues. CDR3 nucleotide sequence: TGTGCCAGCAGTCCACGGACTGGGTACTACGAGCAGTACTTC. This sequence encodes CASSPRTGYYEQYF.

The V call is TRBV5-8, the J call TRBJ1-1; D remains ambiguous. Germline CDR1 is SGHTS and CDR2 is YDEGEE. This CDR3 region has 13 residues. V was trimmed by 1 base and J by 4 bases, leaving 8 bases between them. CDR3 DNA sequence: TGTGCCAGCAGCTTGTTAATTCGCACTGAAGCTTTCTTT. Translated: CASSLLIRTEAFF.

The chain joins TRBV24-1 to TRBJ1-2, with D perhaps TRBD1 (5 bases). The V and J ends lost 5 bases and 8 bases respectively, with 11 bases between them. CDR1 and CDR2 from the germline V gene are KGHDR and SFDVKD. The CDR3 covers 12 residues. The CDR3 region has the DNA TGTGCCACCAGTGCGGGGGGTGTCGGCTACACCTTC. Translation gives CATSAGGVGYTF.